Each of the 22 T cell receptor beta chains below was sequenced from the same sample in a study of blood T cell repertoires in COVID-19. Clones were sequenced by immunoSEQ multiplex PCR, and TCRdb holds only the in-frame ones, with some missing. The sample holds tens of thousands of clones, 78% seen once. The sample taken for sequencing was peripheral blood. These receptors were taken from a human donor in a cohort sampled during active COVID-19.

The chain links TRBV24-1 to TRBJ2-5; weak D call: TRBD2 (5 bases). Germline V gene lookup returns CDR1 KGHDR and CDR2 SFDVKD. The CDR3 runs 14 residues. V was clipped by 5 bases and J by 1 base, with 10 bases between them. This CDR3 reads CATSGGALQETQYF. The CDR3 DNA is TGTGCCACCAGTGGGGGAGCCCTCCAAGAGACCCAGTACTTC.

The V call is TRBV18, the J call TRBJ2-7, with 8 bases aligning to TRBD1. The CDR3 is 15 amino acids. Germline values: CDR1 KGHSH, CDR2 LQKENI. After removal of 5 bases from V and 2 bases from J, the junction contained 8 bases not matched to a gene. CDR3 coding DNA: TGTGCCAGCTCAGAAGACAGGGGAGGTCCCTACGAGCAGTACTTC. Its protein product is CASSEDRGGPYEQYF.

The chain combines TRBV3-1 (or the pseudogene TRBV3-2) with TRBJ1-3; 7 nucleotides align to TRBD1. The V gene end was trimmed by 2 bases and the J gene end by 4 bases; junction bases not matched to a gene: 2. CDR1 is LGHDT, CDR2 YNNKEL, per germline (reference sequence). CDR3 length: 14 residues. The CDR3 coding sequence is TGTGCCAGCAGCCAAAGGGGGCAAGGAAACACCATATATTTT. Protein product: CASSQRGQGNTIYF.

This clone has ten or more counts. The chain couples TRBV28 to TRBJ1-5; TRBD1 matches 7 bases. The CDR3 runs 14 residues. Germline loops: CDR1 MDHEN, CDR2 SYDVKM. Trimming removed 10 bases from V and 0 bases from J; junction bases left unmatched: 6. CDR3 sequence: CANLGQDSNQPQHF. The CDR3, as DNA: TGTGCCAATCTCGGACAGGATAGCAATCAGCCCCAGCATTTT.

This clone has only one observation. The chain joins TRBV6-5 to TRBJ2-7, with D perhaps matching TRBD1 (5 bases). CDR3 length equals 16 residues. Germline V CDR1 and CDR2: MNHEY, SVGAGI. V dropped 2 bases and J dropped 5 bases, with 19 bases sitting between them. In nucleotides, the CDR3 is TGTGCCAGCAGTTACGTAGCAGGGATAACTGGCCACGAGCAGTACTTC. Protein sequence: CASSYVAGITGHEQYF.

The CDR3 reads CASSASGTGSYEQYF. As DNA, the CDR3 is TGCGCCAGCAGCGCCTCCGGGACAGGGTCCTACGAGCAGTACTTC. The chain recombines TRBV5-1 with TRBJ2-7; TRBD1 aligns across 9 bases. Germline V CDR1 and CDR2: SGHRS, YFSETQ. The CDR3 contains 15 residues. V lost 4 bases, J lost 1 base, and 6 bases stayed unmatched.

J is TRBJ1-2 and V is TRBV20-1, with D perhaps matching TRBD1 (5 bases). Germline V lookup: CDR1 DFQATT, CDR2 SNEGSKA (reference sequence). CDR3 size: 9 residues. The CDR3 loop is CRGGYGYTF. CDR3 coding DNA: TGCAGGGGGGGCTATGGCTACACCTTC.

This chain links TRBV3-1 (or the pseudogene TRBV3-2) with TRBJ2-7; 7 bases match TRBD1. Germline CDR1 and CDR2: LGHDT and YNNKEL (reference sequence). The CDR3 has 13 residues. Trimming took 3 bases from V and 7 from J; bases not matched to a gene: 6. CDR3 amino acids: CASSQTGHLEQYF. The CDR3 DNA sequence: TGTGCCAGCAGCCAGACAGGGCACCTGGAGCAGTACTTC.

The chain couples TRBV11-2 to TRBJ2-7; 7 bases align to TRBD1. Germline V lookup: CDR1 SGHAT, CDR2 FQNNGV. The V segment lost 5 bases and the J segment 7 bases; nucleotides outside the gene matches: 14. The CDR3 covers 15 residues. CDR3 residues: CASSPPDRPTWEQYF. The CDR3 bases are TGTGCCAGCAGCCCCCCGGACAGGCCGACTTGGGAGCAGTACTTC. The whole variable domain, filled in from reference TRBV11-2 and TRBJ2-7, reads EAGVAQSPRYKIIEKRQSVAFWCNPISGHATLYWYQQILGQGPKLLIQFQNNGVVDDSQLPKDRFSAERLKGVDSTLKIQPAKLEDSAVYLCASSPPDRPTWEQYFGPGTRLTVT.

The rearrangement uses TRBV28 and TRBJ1-5; 7 nucleotides line up with TRBD1. The V gene end was trimmed by 8 bases and the J gene end by 4 bases; junction bases not matched to a gene: 11. Germline V lookup: CDR1 MDHEN, CDR2 SYDVKM. The CDR3 covers 15 residues. The CDR3 sequence is CASLVAAGGNQPQHF. The CDR3, as DNA: TGTGCCAGCCTGGTCGCGGCAGGGGGTAATCAGCCCCAGCATTTT.

This clone was counted a few times. The chain uses TRBV7-9 and TRBJ1-1; 7 bases are shared with TRBD1. Looked up from germline, CDR1 is SEHNR and CDR2 is FQNEAQ (reference sequence). After removal of 5 bases from V and 2 bases from J, the junction contained 5 bases not matched to a gene. This CDR3 spans 14 amino acids. CDR3 sequence (DNA): TGTGCCAGCAGCAGGGGGCAGGGCAACACTGAAGCTTTCTTT. Translated, it gives CASSRGQGNTEAFF.

CDR3 region: CASSLFGTHEQYF. In DNA, the CDR3 is TGTGCCAGCAGCTTATTTGGGACACACGAGCAGTACTTC. This chain links TRBV7-9 with TRBJ2-7; D is perhaps TRBD1 (6 bases). The CDR3 totals 13 residues. CDR1 is SEHNR, CDR2 FQNEAQ, per germline (reference sequence). V was pared by 2 bases and J by 5 bases, with 10 bases between.

The chain is built from TRBV19 and TRBJ2-3, with 7 bases identical to TRBD1. V was pared by 8 bases and J by 2 bases, with 7 bases of the junction left unmatched. CDR1 is LNHDA and CDR2 is SQIVND in the germline V gene (reference sequence). There are 14 residues in the CDR3. The CDR3 here is CASGTGTDTDTQYF. As DNA, the CDR3 is TGTGCCAGTGGAACCGGGACAGACACAGATACGCAGTATTTT.

The rearrangement uses TRBV28 and TRBJ1-2; maybe TRBD1 (5 bases). The CDR3 totals 13 residues. CDR1 and CDR2 from the germline V gene are MDHEN and SYDVKM. V dropped 3 bases and J dropped 0 bases, with 5 bases sitting between them. CDR3 loop: CASSLTANYGYTF. For the CDR3, the DNA is TGTGCCAGCAGTTTGACAGCTAACTATGGCTACACCTTC.

In its sample, this clone was seen a few times. Mismatch with germline at one junction end may stem from a read error. The chain is built from TRBV9 and TRBJ2-4; 7 bases align to TRBD2. The CDR3 runs 10 residues. CDR1 SGDLS and CDR2 YYNGEE come from the germline V gene. The CDR3 DNA sequence: TGTGCCAGCAGCGTATCCAGCGGGATCTTC. This codes for CASSVSSGIF.

A single count supports this clone. The CDR3 reads CAWKVRGRTYGYTF. In nucleotides, the CDR3 is TGTGCCTGGAAGGTCAGGGGGCGAACCTATGGCTACACCTTC. V usage is TRBV30 and J usage is TRBJ1-2; 8 bases match TRBD1. The length of the CDR3 is 14 residues. The V and J ends lost 4 bases and 4 bases, in that order; junction bases with no gene match: 8. Germline V gene sequence: CDR1 GTSNPN, CDR2 SVGIG (reference sequence).

J is TRBJ1-1 and V is TRBV6-6; a weak D match, TRBD1 (5 bases). The CDR3 covers 13 residues. Germline values: CDR1 MNHNY, CDR2 SVGAGI (reference sequence). V lost 6 bases and J lost 2, with 10 bases in between. CDR3 DNA sequence: TGTGCCAGCAGCCGGGACTTAAACACTGAAGCTTTCTTT. Residues: CASSRDLNTEAFF.

Written as DNA, the CDR3 is TGTGCCACCAGCAGGGGTGGTGCCGGGACAGGGGGCGCGGGGTTTGGAAACACCATATATTTT. Encoded protein: CATSRGGAGTGGAGFGNTIYF. This chain uses TRBV15 with TRBJ1-3; 12 positions match TRBD1. Looked up from germline, CDR1 is LNHNV and CDR2 is YYDKDF (reference sequence). With 3 bases clipped from V and 3 bases from J, the junction kept 18 bases outside the gene matches. There are 21 residues in the CDR3.

The chain couples TRBV6-5 to TRBJ2-1; TRBD2 matches 9 bases. CDR3 length: 15 amino acids. V was clipped by 2 bases and J by 7 bases; unmatched bases: 6. The germline V gene has CDR1 MNHEY and CDR2 SVGAGI. CDR3 DNA: TGTGCCAGCAGTTACGGCGGGGGGGCCAGGAATGAGCAGTTCTTC. Amino acids: CASSYGGGARNEQFF.

The chain uses TRBV6-2 or TRBV6-3 and TRBJ1-5; 8 bases are shared with TRBD1. This CDR3 contains 17 residues. The V and J ends lost 0 bases and 7 bases, in that order; junction bases with no gene match: 11. Germline CDR1 is MNHEY and CDR2 is SVGEGT. The CDR3 region has the DNA TGTGCCAGCAGTTACTCTAGGGGACAGGCGGCAGACCAGCCCCAGCATTTT. This sequence encodes CASSYSRGQAADQPQHF.

The genes are TRBV5-8 and TRBJ1-2; D is perhaps TRBD1 (5 bases). From germline, CDR1 is SGHTS and CDR2 YDEGEE. V dropped 0 bases and J dropped 5 bases, with 17 bases sitting between them. The CDR3 sequence is 16 residues long. The CDR3 reads CASSLEERGGFYGYTF. Written as DNA, the CDR3 is TGTGCCAGCAGCTTGGAGGAAAGGGGCGGTTTTTATGGCTACACCTTC. The full variable domain, rest sourced from reference TRBV5-8 and TRBJ1-2, is EAGVTQSPTHLIKTRGQQATLRCSPISGHTSVYWYQQALGLGLQFLLWYDEGEERNRGNFPPRFSGRQFPNYSSELNVNALELEDSALYLCASSLEERGGFYGYTFGSGTRLTVV.

This clone showed up just once. This chain connects TRBV24-1 to TRBJ1-1, with a possible D match to TRBD1 (5 bases). From germline, CDR1 is KGHDR and CDR2 SFDVKD. This CDR3 has 14 amino acids. V was pared by 6 bases and J by 5 bases, with 15 bases between. The CDR3 region is CATSQYGGGTEAFF. The CDR3 DNA follows: TGTGCCACCAGTCAGTACGGGGGAGGAACTGAAGCTTTCTTT.